The 3 T cell receptor beta chains below come from one sample, sequenced in a study of blood T cell repertoires in COVID-19. Here immunoSEQ multiplex PCR was the method, and the copy in TCRdb shows in-frame clones only, minus some. This repertoire shows some 320,000 clones, around 87% found once; its top ten account for roughly 5.3%. Sequencing was carried out using PBMCs or T cells enriched from blood (not recorded which). The receptors stem from a woman in her twenties or thirties who had recovered from COVID-19.

This chain connects TRBV20-1 to TRBJ1-1; 8 positions agree with TRBD1. With V trimmed by 3 bases and J by 4 bases, 4 bases remained unmatched. The CDR3 extends over 13 amino acids. Looked up from germline, CDR1 is DFQATT and CDR2 is SNEGSKA (reference sequence). CDR3 in amino acids: CSASTGGVTEAFF. The CDR3 nucleotides read TGCAGTGCTAGTACAGGGGGTGTCACTGAAGCTTTCTTT.

The V gene is TRBV7-2, the J gene TRBJ2-3, with TRBD2 as a possible D gene (5 bases). Germline V gene lookup returns CDR1 SGHTA and CDR2 FQGNSA. This CDR3 is built from 16 residues. Trimming pared 6 bases from V and 4 bases from J, leaving 20 bases between. The DNA of the CDR3 is TGTGCCAGCAGTCCCCCGGGTTCGGGGTTGGCAGATACGCAGTATTTT. Its translation is CASSPPGSGLADTQYF.

The rearrangement joins TRBV6-4 to TRBJ2-7, with D maybe TRBD1 (6 bases). The CDR3 covers 13 residues. The V end was cut by 4 bases, the J end by 10 bases, with 17 bases between. CDR1 MRHNA and CDR2 SNTAGT come from the germline V gene. CDR3 loop: CASSGSNGGGQYF. In DNA form, the CDR3 reads TGTGCCAGCAGTGGGAGTAATGGGGGCGGACAGTACTTC.